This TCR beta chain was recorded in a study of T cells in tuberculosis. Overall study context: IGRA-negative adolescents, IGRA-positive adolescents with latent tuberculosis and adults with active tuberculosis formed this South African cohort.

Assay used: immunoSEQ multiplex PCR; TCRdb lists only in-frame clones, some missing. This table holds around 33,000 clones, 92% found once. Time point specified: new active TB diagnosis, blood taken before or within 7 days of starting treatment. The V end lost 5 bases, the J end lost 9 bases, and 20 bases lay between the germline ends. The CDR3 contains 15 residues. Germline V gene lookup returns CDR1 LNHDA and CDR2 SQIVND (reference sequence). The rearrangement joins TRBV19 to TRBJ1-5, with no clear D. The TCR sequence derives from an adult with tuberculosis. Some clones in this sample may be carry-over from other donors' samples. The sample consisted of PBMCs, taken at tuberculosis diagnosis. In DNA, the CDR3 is TGTGCCAGTAGTCGTCCTGGGCCCTCAATTTGGCCCCAGCATTTT. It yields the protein CASSRPGPSIWPQHF. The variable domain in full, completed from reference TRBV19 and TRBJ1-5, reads DGGITQSPKYLFRKEGQNVTLSCEQNLNHDAMYWYRQDPGQGLRLIYYSQIVNDFQKGDIAEGYSVSREKKESFPLTVTSAQKNPTAFYLCASSRPGPSIWPQHFGDGTRLSIL.